The rows below give T cell receptor beta chains drawn from one sample of a study of PD-1 blockade in classical Hodgkin lymphoma. Generated by immunoSEQ multiplex PCR, the TCRdb table keeps only in-frame clones and is missing some. The sample has 95,000 to 100,000 clones; 75% to 90% are singletons. The sequenced sample was peripheral blood mononuclear cells (PBMCs), obtained before the second cycle of nivolumab. The receptor set was obtained from a human donor with classical Hodgkin lymphoma. The CDR3 runs from the conserved cysteine through the conserved F or W. A D gene is named only where the DNA matches it firmly. Size is stated for part of the rows, as once, few or many counts, or as a class when the clone is expanded.

clone_size j_call d_call v_call cdr3_aa cdr3_nt
. TRBJ1-2 TRBD1 TRBV27 CASSLLGTVHGYTF TGTGCCAGCAGTTTATTGGGGACAGTTCATGGCTACACCTTC
once TRBJ2-3 . TRBV5-1 CASSLVGSTDTQYF TGCGCCAGCAGCTTAGTAGGAAGCACAGATACGCAGTATTTT
. TRBJ1-2 . TRBV15 CATSREKLGGNYGYTF TGTGCCACCAGCAGAGAAAAATTGGGGGGTAACTATGGCTACACCTTC
. TRBJ2-3 . TRBV9 CASSVGGSTDTQYF TGTGCCAGCAGCGTAGGGGGGAGCACAGATACGCAGTATTTT
. TRBJ2-7 . TRBV9 CASSVDSEYEQYF TGTGCCAGCAGCGTAGACAGTGAATACGAGCAGTACTTC
. TRBJ2-6 TRBD1 TRBV7-8 CASSILQGTGISGANVLTF TGTGCCAGCAGCATTCTGCAGGGGACAGGAATTTCTGGGGCCAACGTCCTGACTTTC
. TRBJ2-1 TRBD2 TRBV6-5 CASSLRSGAYNEQFF TGTGCCAGCAGTTTGCGGAGCGGGGCCTACAATGAGCAGTTCTTC
once TRBJ2-7 TRBD2 TRBV30 CAWSSASGSYEQYF TGTGCCTGGAGTAGTGCTAGCGGCTCCTACGAGCAGTACTTC
. TRBJ2-7 . TRBV6-1 CASSEAGWTSYEQYF TGTGCCAGCAGTGAGGCAGGGTGGACCTCCTACGAGCAGTACTTC
. TRBJ2-1 TRBD2 TRBV29-1 CSVEDPGTSGGIPGEQFF TGCAGCGTTGAAGATCCAGGGACTAGCGGGGGTATCCCTGGGGAGCAGTTCTTC
. TRBJ1-2 . TRBV6-1 CASSEAAPVVGNYGYTF TGTGCCAGCAGTGAAGCGGCCCCCGTGGTGGGTAACTATGGCTACACCTTC
once TRBJ2-1 TRBD1 TRBV6-1 CASSEPTGGSDEQFF TGTGCCAGCAGTGAGCCGACAGGGGGATCGGATGAGCAGTTCTTC
. TRBJ1-1 . TRBV19 CASSIRGESEAFF TGTGCCAGTAGTATTAGAGGGGAATCTGAAGCTTTCTTT
. TRBJ1-6 . TRBV9 CASSVAWDAYSPLHF TGTGCCAGCAGCGTAGCGTGGGATGCGTATTCACCCCTCCACTTT
. TRBJ1-2 . TRBV10-3 CAISASGEDGYTF TGTGCCATCAGCGCCTCAGGGGAGGATGGCTACACCTTC
. TRBJ2-2 . TRBV7-6 CASSLEGAAGELFF TGTGCCAGCAGCTTAGAAGGGGCGGCGGGGGAGCTGTTTTTT
. TRBJ2-5 TRBD1 TRBV7-2 CASRPGQGGTQYF TGTGCCAGCAGGCCGGGACAGGGGGGGACCCAGTACTTC
. TRBJ2-3 . TRBV7-6 CASSLGGAGADTQYF TGTGCCAGCAGCTTAGGGGGCGCTGGGGCAGATACGCAGTATTTT
. TRBJ2-1 . TRBV6-6 CASSYSSEGSREQFF TGTGCCAGCAGTTACTCGTCGGAGGGTAGCCGGGAGCAGTTCTTC
. TRBJ1-5 TRBD1 TRBV4-2 CASSQDPAIGQGAGQPQHF TGTGCCAGCAGCCAAGATCCGGCCATCGGACAGGGGGCAGGACAGCCCCAGCATTTT
. TRBJ2-5 TRBD2 TRBV2 CATRTTLESPTSGGVQETQYF TGTGCCACCCGAACCACACTTGAAAGCCCCACTAGCGGGGGGGTCCAAGAGACCCAGTACTTC
once TRBJ1-5 TRBD1 TRBV19 CASSSRGHGNQPQHF TGTGCCAGTAGTAGCAGGGGGCACGGCAATCAGCCCCAGCATTTT
. TRBJ2-7 . TRBV5-1 CASGRDGISYEQYF TGCGCCAGCGGGCGAGATGGGATCTCCTACGAGCAGTACTTC
. TRBJ2-5 TRBD1 TRBV7-9 CASSSGTGGQETQYF TGTGCCAGCAGCTCCGGGACAGGGGGTCAAGAGACCCAGTACTTC
once TRBJ1-3 . TRBV5-1 CASSLTGASGNTIYF TGCGCCAGCAGCTTAACCGGGGCCTCTGGAAACACCATATATTTT
. TRBJ2-3 TRBD1 TRBV7-9 CASNIGGLTDTQYF TGTGCCAGCAATATAGGGGGCTTGACAGATACGCAGTATTTT
once TRBJ2-4 . TRBV10-1 CATLRLFVLLLAKNIQYF TGCGCCACCTTGAGGCTTTTCGTCCTCCTATTAGCCAAAAACATTCAGTACTTC
. TRBJ2-3 TRBD1 TRBV7-9 CASSPGQGPDTQYF TGTGCCAGCAGCCCGGGACAGGGTCCAGATACGCAGTATTTT
. TRBJ1-3 . TRBV6-6 CASSYTDRFSGNTIYF TGTGCCAGCAGTTACACCGACAGATTCTCTGGAAACACCATATATTTT
few TRBJ1-1 TRBD1 TRBV7-3 CASSPTGGIMNTEAFF TGTGCCAGCAGCCCTACAGGGGGGATAATGAACACTGAAGCTTTCTTT
. TRBJ1-1 TRBD1 TRBV5-1 CASSNDGQGRLAAFF TGCGCCAGCAGCAACGACGGACAGGGAAGGCTGGCAGCTTTCTTT
. TRBJ2-5 . TRBV5-1 CASSLVGLETQYF TGCGCCAGCAGCTTGGTAGGGTTAGAGACCCAGTACTTC
few TRBJ1-2 . TRBV30 CAWSAGEGYTF TGTGCCTGGAGTGCAGGGGAGGGCTACACCTTC
. TRBJ1-6 . TRBV6-6 CASSGDGGANSPLHF TGTGCCAGCAGTGGGGATGGAGGGGCGAATTCACCCCTCCACTTT
once TRBJ2-3 TRBD2 TRBV6-4 CASSDSGTSGVDTQYF TGTGCCAGCAGTGACTCTGGGACTAGCGGGGTTGATACGCAGTATTTT
once TRBJ2-7 TRBD1 TRBV5-1 CASSFEGASYEQYF TGCGCCAGCAGCTTTGAGGGGGCTTCCTACGAGCAGTACTTC
once TRBJ2-7 . TRBV14 CASSQVLRGESSYEQYF TGTGCCAGCAGCCAAGTTCTTAGAGGAGAGAGCTCCTACGAGCAGTACTTC
. TRBJ1-1 TRBD1 TRBV7-9 CAQRQGMNTEAFF TGTGCCCAGAGACAGGGGATGAACACTGAAGCTTTCTTT
. TRBJ2-1 . TRBV7-9 CASSSWVGSWQFF TGTGCCAGCAGCTCGTGGGTGGGGAGCTGGCAGTTCTTC
. TRBJ2-1 TRBD1 TRBV19 CASSKGAARHNEQFF TGTGCCAGTAGTAAGGGGGCAGCTCGGCACAATGAGCAGTTCTTC
. TRBJ1-2 . TRBV11-2 CASSLVIPDHYGYTF TGTGCCAGCAGCTTAGTCATACCGGACCACTATGGCTACACCTTC
. TRBJ1-6 . TRBV5-1 CASSLGQVRNSPLHF TGCGCCAGCAGCTTGGGACAGGTTCGAAATTCACCCCTCCACTTT
few TRBJ2-3 . TRBV6-5 CASSSSTDTQYF TGTGCCAGCAGCTCTAGCACAGATACGCAGTATTTT
. TRBJ1-6 . TRBV2 CASSEEAGVGSPLHF TGTGCCAGCAGTGAAGAGGCAGGGGTTGGGTCACCCCTCCACTTT
. TRBJ1-2 . TRBV6-5 CASRRGSYGYTF TGTGCCAGCAGGCGGGGTAGCTATGGCTACACCTTC
. TRBJ1-3 . TRBV12-5 CASGLVWRDAGNTIYF TGTGCTAGTGGTTTGGTATGGAGGGATGCTGGAAACACCATATATTTT
once TRBJ2-5 TRBD2 TRBV4-3 CASSRTGTSVETQYF TGCGCCAGCAGCCGGACCGGGACTAGCGTCGAGACCCAGTACTTC
. TRBJ2-7 . TRBV7-9 CASSPLRPAGTYEQYF TGTGCCAGCAGCCCTCTGCGTCCTGCGGGCACCTACGAGCAGTACTTC